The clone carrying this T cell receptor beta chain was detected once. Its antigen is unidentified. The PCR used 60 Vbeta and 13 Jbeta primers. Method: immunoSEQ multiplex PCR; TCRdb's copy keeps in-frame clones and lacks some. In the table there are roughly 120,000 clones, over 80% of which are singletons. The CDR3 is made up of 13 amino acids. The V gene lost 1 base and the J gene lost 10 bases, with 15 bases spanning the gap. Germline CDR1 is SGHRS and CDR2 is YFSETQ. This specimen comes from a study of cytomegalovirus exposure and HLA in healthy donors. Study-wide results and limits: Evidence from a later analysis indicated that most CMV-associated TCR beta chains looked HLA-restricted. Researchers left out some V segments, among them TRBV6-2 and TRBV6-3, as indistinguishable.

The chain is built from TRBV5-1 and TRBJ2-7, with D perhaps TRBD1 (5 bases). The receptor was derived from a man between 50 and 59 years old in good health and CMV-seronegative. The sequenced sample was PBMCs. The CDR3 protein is CASSLSGIGDQYF. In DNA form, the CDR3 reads TGCGCCAGCAGCTTGAGTGGTATAGGGGATCAGTACTTC. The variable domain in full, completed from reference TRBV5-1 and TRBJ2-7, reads KAGVTQTPRYLIKTRGQQVTLSCSPISGHRSVSWYQQTPGQGLQFLFEYFSETQRNKGNFPGRFSGRQFSNSRSEMNVSTLELGDSALYLCASSLSGIGDQYFGPGTRLTVT.